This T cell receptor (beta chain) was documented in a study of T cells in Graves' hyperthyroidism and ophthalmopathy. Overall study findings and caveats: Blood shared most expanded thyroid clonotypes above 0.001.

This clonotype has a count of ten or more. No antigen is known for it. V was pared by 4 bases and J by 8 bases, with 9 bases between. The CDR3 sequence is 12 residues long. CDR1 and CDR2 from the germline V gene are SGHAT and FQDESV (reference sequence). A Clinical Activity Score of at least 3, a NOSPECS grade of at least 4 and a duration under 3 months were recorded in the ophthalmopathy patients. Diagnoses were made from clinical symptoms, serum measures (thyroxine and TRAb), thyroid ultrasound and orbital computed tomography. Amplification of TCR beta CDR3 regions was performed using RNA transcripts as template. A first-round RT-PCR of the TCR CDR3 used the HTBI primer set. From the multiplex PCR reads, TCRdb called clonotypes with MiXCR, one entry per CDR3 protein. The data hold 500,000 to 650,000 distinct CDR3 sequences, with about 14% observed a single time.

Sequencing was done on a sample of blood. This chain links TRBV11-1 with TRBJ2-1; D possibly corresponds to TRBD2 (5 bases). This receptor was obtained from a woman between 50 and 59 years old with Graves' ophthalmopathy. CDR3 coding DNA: TGTGCCAGCAGCTATCACGGGGATGAGCAGTTCTTC. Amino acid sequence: CASSYHGDEQFF.